One sample yielded the 19 T cell receptor beta chains listed below, sequenced in a study of blood T cell repertoires in COVID-19. Sequencing was performed with immunoSEQ multiplex PCR; in TCRdb, only in-frame clones are kept and a portion is missing. The sample gives roughly 340,000 clones, 85% to 90% of which show up once; under 6.5% is in the top ten. Sequenced: peripheral blood. Receptor source: a woman between 50 and 59 years old with COVID-19, enrolled during active disease.

The chain joins TRBV5-6 to TRBJ2-3; 7 bases map to TRBD1. The CDR3 has 17 residues. The ends lost 3 bases at V and 5 bases at J; junction bases unmatched: 15. CDR1 and CDR2 (germline): SGHDT, YYEEEE. The CDR3 nucleotides are TGTGCCAGCAGCTACATACCGCGGGCAGGGGGTATAGATACGCAGTATTTT. Translating it yields CASSYIPRAGGIDTQYF.

The chain carries TRBV12-5 and TRBJ2-1; 9 positions agree with TRBD1. The CDR3 consists of 19 residues. Germline V gene lookup returns CDR1 LGHNT and CDR2 FRNRAP. The V and J ends lost 5 bases and 10 bases, in that order; junction bases with no gene match: 24. The DNA of the CDR3 is TGTGCTAGTGGTCCCGGGACAGGGTTAGAGGGACGAGGATTTGCGGAGCAGTTCTTC. Its protein is CASGPGTGLEGRGFAEQFF. Complete variable domain (other parts from reference TRBV12-5 and TRBJ2-1): DARVTQTPRHKVTEMGQEVTMRCQPILGHNTVFWYRQTMMQGLELLAYFRNRAPLDDSGMPKDRFSAEMPDATLATLKIQPSEPRDSAVYFCASGPGTGLEGRGFAEQFFGPGTRLTVL.

The CDR3 here is CAIQGGNPPENYGYTF. CDR3 nucleotides: TGTGCCATCCAAGGAGGGAACCCCCCAGAAAACTATGGCTACACCTTC. The chain carries TRBV10-3 and TRBJ1-2; D not certain. The V gene lost 8 bases and the J gene lost 2 bases, with 21 bases spanning the gap. Germline-derived CDR1 and CDR2 are ENHRY and SYGVKD. The CDR3 loop spans 16 amino acids.

The chain links TRBV7-2 to TRBJ1-6; no clear D. Germline CDR1 is SGHTA and CDR2 is FQGNSA. Trimming stripped 1 base from V and 9 bases from J, with 16 bases between. CDR3 length equals 16 residues. For the CDR3, the DNA is TGTGCCAGCAGCTTAGGAGTTCCGGCTGCGGGTTCACCCCTCCACTTT. This translates into CASSLGVPAAGSPLHF.

The chain has TRBV7-8 and TRBJ2-3; TRBD2 is a possible D gene (6 bases). From germline, CDR1 is SGHVS and CDR2 FQNEAQ. V lost 1 base and J lost 6, with 8 bases in between. This CDR3 region has 13 residues. The CDR3 loop reads CASSLDRGDTQYF. As DNA, the CDR3 is TGTGCCAGCAGCTTAGATCGGGGGGATACGCAGTATTTT.

This chain joins TRBV10-1 and TRBJ2-7; 9 bases are shared with TRBD1. Looked up from germline, CDR1 is WNHNN and CDR2 is SYGVQD (reference sequence). This CDR3 has 12 residues. The CDR3 region is CATGQGGHEQYF. CDR3 sequence (DNA): TGCGCTACGGGACAGGGTGGGCACGAGCAGTACTTC.

The chain combines TRBV18 with TRBJ1-1, with a possible D match to TRBD1 (6 bases). Germline V gives CDR1 KGHSH, CDR2 LQKENI. Trimming removed 4 bases at V and 4 bases at J, with 10 bases between. The CDR3 extends over 13 amino acids. The CDR3 nucleotides read TGTGCCAGCTCACTAGGACAGCCCACTGAAGCTTTCTTT. Amino acids: CASSLGQPTEAFF.

The J gene is TRBJ1-1, the V gene TRBV7-9, with D tentatively TRBD1 (5 bases). The CDR3 sequence is 14 residues long. In germline, CDR1 is SEHNR, CDR2 FQNEAQ (reference sequence). Trimming removed 4 bases from V and 6 bases from J, with 15 bases in between. The CDR3 protein is CASSSLGGIAEAFF. The DNA of the CDR3 is TGTGCCAGCAGCTCGCTGGGGGGGATAGCTGAAGCTTTCTTT.

The V and J genes are TRBV4-2 and TRBJ2-7; 8 bases line up with TRBD1. This CDR3 region has 15 residues. V shed 2 bases, J shed 6 bases, and the junction held 9 bases outside the gene matches. Germline V lookup: CDR1 LGHNA, CDR2 YNFKEQ. This chain's CDR3 is CASSQTRTGPGEQYF. In DNA form, the CDR3 reads TGTGCCAGCAGCCAAACACGGACAGGGCCCGGCGAGCAGTACTTC.

The gene calls are TRBV3-1 (or the pseudogene TRBV3-2) and TRBJ1-5, with 7 bases identical to TRBD1. This CDR3 spans 15 amino acids. CDR1 is LGHDT, CDR2 YNNKEL, per germline (reference sequence). With 3 bases clipped from V and 7 bases from J, the junction kept 9 bases outside the gene matches. CDR3 coding DNA: TGTGCCAGCAGCCATGTTAACAGGGGTAACCAGCCCCAGCATTTT. Translated: CASSHVNRGNQPQHF.

The rearrangement links TRBV19 to TRBJ1-1; 8 positions match TRBD1. V lost 6 bases, J lost 0 bases, and 3 bases stayed unmatched. This CDR3 is built from 14 residues. Germline-derived CDR1 and CDR2 are LNHDA and SQIVND (reference sequence). CDR3 region: CASSRGQVNTEAFF. Written as DNA, the CDR3 is TGTGCCAGTAGCCGGGGACAGGTGAACACTGAAGCTTTCTTT.

The chain is built from TRBV6-5 and TRBJ2-7; no clear D gene. Germline values: CDR1 MNHEY, CDR2 SVGAGI. There are 14 residues in the CDR3. V was clipped by 0 bases and J by 2 bases, with 8 bases between them. The CDR3 DNA reads as TGTGCCAGCAGTTACTCGTCCAGGACCTACGAGCAGTACTTC. Translation gives CASSYSSRTYEQYF.

The rearrangement links TRBV6-2 or TRBV6-3 to TRBJ2-1; a possible D gene is TRBD1 (5 bases). This CDR3 has 14 residues. With 2 bases removed from V and 12 bases from J, the gap between germline ends came to 17 bases. Germline V lookup: CDR1 MNHEY, CDR2 SVGEGT. Written as DNA, the CDR3 is TGTGCCAGCAGTTACAGGGGTACCGGCTTGGGGCAGTTCTTC. It translates to CASSYRGTGLGQFF.

This rearrangement joins TRBV13 to TRBJ2-7, with 7 bases lining up with TRBD1. Looked up from germline, CDR1 is PRHDT and CDR2 is FYEKMQ (reference sequence). J lost 3 bases, V lost 5 bases, and 13 bases had no gene match. The CDR3 spans 16 residues. The CDR3 nucleotides read TGTGCCAGCAGCCGGAAAGAGGGGGCCGGAGGCTACGAGCAGTACTTC. Encoded protein: CASSRKEGAGGYEQYF.

The V call is TRBV27, the J call TRBJ2-7; TRBD1 aligns across 7 bases. The CDR3 loop spans 18 amino acids. The V segment lost 0 bases and the J segment 6 bases; nucleotides outside the gene matches: 17. In germline, CDR1 is MNHEY, CDR2 SMNVEV (reference sequence). CDR3 protein: CASSLSLSGHRGFGEQYF. The CDR3 DNA follows: TGTGCCAGCAGTTTATCTCTCTCGGGACACAGGGGATTTGGCGAGCAGTACTTC.

V and J are TRBV3-1 (or the pseudogene TRBV3-2) and TRBJ1-3, with D possibly being TRBD1 (5 bases). Germline V gene lookup returns CDR1 LGHDT and CDR2 YNNKEL (reference sequence). The CDR3 length is 15 residues. V lost 2 bases to trimming and J lost 7 bases, with 15 bases between them. The CDR3 DNA reads TGTGCCAGCAGCCAATGGCAGGGATTGGGGAACACCATATATTTT. Its translation: CASSQWQGLGNTIYF.

Concerning this clone itself: One end of the junction fails to match germline, which may point to a read error. J is TRBJ2-7 and V is TRBV27; 7 bases align to TRBD1. The CDR3 has 14 amino acids. CDR1 is MNHEY, CDR2 SMNVEV, per germline (reference sequence). The CDR3: CASSYDRTGRGVVF. The CDR3 region has the DNA TGTGCCAGCTCCTATGACCGGACAGGCAGGGGCGTTGTCTTC.

This clone was seen many times. The chain couples TRBV30 to TRBJ2-5; weak D call: TRBD2 (6 bases). The V end was cut by 3 bases, the J end by 5 bases, with 10 bases between. Germline V gene lookup returns CDR1 GTSNPN and CDR2 SVGIG (reference sequence). The CDR3 is 12 residues long. CDR3 nucleotide sequence: TGTGCCTGGAGACCGCGGGGCGAGACCCAGTACTTC. Protein: CAWRPRGETQYF.

The V and J genes are TRBV5-4 and TRBJ2-1; 8 nucleotides align to TRBD2. J lost 5 bases, V lost 2 bases, and 3 bases had no gene match. Germline V CDR1 and CDR2: SGHNT, YYREEE (reference sequence). The CDR3 totals 14 residues. Here the CDR3 reads CASSFMGLDNEQFF. In DNA form, the CDR3 reads TGTGCCAGCAGCTTTATGGGACTAGACAATGAGCAGTTCTTC.